The clone carrying this T cell receptor (beta chain) was seen more than once but under ten times. The data were taken from a study of T-cell reconstitution after alpha-beta-depleted transplantation in children. Construction of the TCRbeta library involved unique molecular identifiers. MiXCR, run by TCRdb on the PCR reads, gives a single entry per CDR3 protein. The sample holds over 550,000 distinct CDR3 sequences; about 10% are singletons and the top ten take less than 4.5%. With 1 base removed from V and 2 bases from J, the gap between germline ends came to 12 bases. The CDR3 has 15 residues. Germline values: CDR1 MNHEY, CDR2 SVGEGT.

This TCR derives from a human donor who donated a stem cell graft to a child with acute myeloid leukemia. V usage is TRBV6-2 or TRBV6-3 and J usage is TRBJ2-7; D ambiguous. This specimen was PBMCs from the stem cell graft donor, taken from the stem cell graft. CDR3 sequence: CASSYLRGQAYEQYF. In DNA, the CDR3 is TGTGCCAGCAGTTACTTGCGTGGTCAGGCCTACGAGCAGTACTTC.